The 17 T cell receptor beta chains in this list originate from one sample, sequenced in a study of T cell repertoires in cytomegalovirus infection. One entry per CDR3 protein, called by TCRdb with MiXCR from the reads. The table records some 150,000 distinct CDR3 sequences, less than 25% of them present only once. Sequencing was done on a sample of PBMCs. The receptor source for this set is a human donor in good health (CMV status not recorded). Some clones in this sample may be carry-over from other donors' samples.

The rearrangement links TRBV12-3 or TRBV12-4 to TRBJ2-2, with 8 bases aligning to TRBD2. Trimming cost V 2 bases and J 3 bases; bases outside gene matches: 2. This CDR3 is 15 amino acids long. The CDR3 protein is CASSLRTSHTGELFF. CDR3 DNA: TGTGCCAGCAGTTTAAGGACTAGCCACACCGGGGAGCTGTTTTTT.

Turning to this clonotype: Sequence at one end of the junction differs from germline and may be a read error. The rearrangement joins TRBV5-3 to TRBJ1-6; no clear D gene. TRBV5-3 is flagged as an ORF with uncertain function. There are 15 residues in the CDR3. The CDR3 spells CASSLKGADNSPLHF. DNA of the CDR3: TGTGCCAGCAGCTTGAAGGGCGCGGATAATTCACCCCTCCACTTT.

This clonotype occurred a few times. The CDR3 DNA is TGTGCCAGCAGTACAGCCGCCGGGAGGCAGTTCTTC. It yields the protein CASSTAAGRQFF. V is TRBV28 and J is TRBJ2-1, with a possible D match to TRBD2 (6 bases). V gave up 5 bases and J gave up 12 bases, with 14 bases separating them. The length of the CDR3 is 12 residues. CDR1 and CDR2 (germline): MDHEN, SYDVKM.

The chain employs TRBV5-4 and TRBJ2-1; TRBD2 might be the D (5 bases). V dropped 4 bases and J dropped 0 bases, with 11 bases sitting between them. Germline V gene data show CDR1 as SGHNT and CDR2 as YYREEE (reference sequence). The CDR3 is 15 residues long. CDR3 sequence reads: CASSADYFSYNEQFF. DNA of the CDR3: TGTGCCAGCAGCGCCGACTACTTCTCCTACAATGAGCAGTTCTTC.

This clonotype was observed a handful of times. This chain joins TRBV11-2 and TRBJ2-7; D call uncertain. The CDR3 is made up of 14 amino acids. Germline V CDR1 and CDR2: SGHAT, FQNNGV. Trimming took off 2 bases at V and 1 base at J, with 9 bases between the two ends. The CDR3 DNA follows: TGTGCCAGCAGCTTATCCGACAATTCCTACGAGCAGTACTTC. As protein: CASSLSDNSYEQYF.

This clonotype was observed many times. The V and J genes are TRBV6-6 and TRBJ1-2, with D tentatively TRBD1 (6 bases). The V end was cut by 5 bases, the J end by 3 bases, with 13 bases between. The CDR3 sequence is 14 residues long. Germline lookup yields CDR1 MNHNY and CDR2 SVGAGI (reference sequence). CDR3 region: CASSPTSGDYGYTF. The CDR3 DNA reads as TGTGCCAGCAGTCCCACCTCAGGGGACTATGGCTACACCTTC.

This clonotype was observed a few times. The chain joins TRBV27 to TRBJ1-6, with D tentatively TRBD1 (5 bases). V dropped 3 bases and J dropped 13 bases, with 10 bases sitting between them. The CDR3 spans 12 residues. Germline V gene lookup returns CDR1 MNHEY and CDR2 SMNVEV (reference sequence). The CDR3 protein is CASSLRGRPLHF. The CDR3 nucleotides are TGTGCCAGCAGTTTGAGGGGTAGGCCCCTCCACTTT.

The chain is built from TRBV6-2 or TRBV6-3 and TRBJ1-6, with TRBD1 matching over 7 bases. The CDR3 covers 15 residues. Looked up from germline, CDR1 is MNHEY and CDR2 is SVGEGT. Germline trimming cut 5 bases from V and 5 bases from J; bases unmatched to any gene: 6. CDR3 nucleotides: TGTGCCAGCAGTCCCCGGGACAGAGATAATTCACCCCTCCACTTT. This gives the protein CASSPRDRDNSPLHF.

This clonotype was recorded a few times. One end of the junction varies from germline; a read error may be responsible. This chain joins TRBV19 and TRBJ2-1, with TRBD2 identical over 7 bases. The CDR3 is made up of 14 amino acids. The V gene's germline CDR1 is LNHDA and CDR2 SQIVND (reference sequence). This chain's CDR3 is CASSRASGWTEQSF. The CDR3 DNA is TGTGCCAGTAGTAGGGCTAGCGGCTGGACTGAGCAGTCCTTC.

As regards this clonotype: A clone one base away is much larger, so this may be a read error. This chain uses TRBV7-2 with TRBJ2-5; 8 bases map to TRBD2. The junction had 6 bases not matched to a gene; V was cut back by 1 base and J by 2 bases. CDR3 size: 16 residues. Germline lookup yields CDR1 SGHTA and CDR2 FQGNSA. CDR3 nucleotide sequence: TGTGCCAGCAGCTTAGGACTAGCGTGGGCTCAAGAGACCCAGTACTTC. Its translation is CASSLGLAWAQETQYF.

This clonotype was seen more than once but under ten times. The chain combines TRBV28 with TRBJ2-1; 9 bases line up with TRBD2. The CDR3 spans 15 residues. The J segment lost 3 bases and the V segment lost 5 bases, leaving 5 bases of the junction unmatched. Per the germline V gene, CDR1 is MDHEN and CDR2 is SYDVKM. The CDR3 loop reads CASSQSGRRYNEQFF. CDR3 nucleotides: TGTGCCAGCAGTCAAAGCGGGAGGCGCTACAATGAGCAGTTCTTC.

This chain links TRBV20-1 with TRBJ1-3, with D unclear. V lost 4 bases to trimming and J lost 0 bases, with 13 bases between them. Germline V lookup: CDR1 DFQATT, CDR2 SNEGSKA (reference sequence). This CDR3 spans 15 amino acids. In DNA, the CDR3 is TGCAGTGCTATTCCCCACAGAAGCTCTGGAAACACCATATATTTT. It is translated as CSAIPHRSSGNTIYF.

This clonotype was counted at least ten times. The genes are TRBV7-2 and TRBJ1-3; TRBD1 agrees at 7 bases. Germline V CDR1 and CDR2: SGHTA, FQGNSA. This CDR3 region has 15 residues. V was pared by 5 bases and J by 7 bases, with 11 bases of the junction left unmatched. Here the CDR3 DNA reads TGTGCCAGCAGCCCACCCCCCTCGACAGGGAACACCATATATTTT. Amino acids: CASSPPPSTGNTIYF.

The genes are TRBV24-1 and TRBJ2-1; a possible D gene is TRBD2 (6 bases). In germline, CDR1 is KGHDR, CDR2 SFDVKD. V was clipped by 5 bases and J by 9 bases, with 10 bases between them. The CDR3 spans 12 residues. CDR3 in amino acids: CATSALGGEQFF. For the CDR3, the DNA is TGTGCCACCAGTGCCTTGGGGGGTGAGCAGTTCTTC.

This clonotype was seen only a few times. The J gene is TRBJ2-5, the V gene TRBV7-3, with D perhaps TRBD1 (5 bases). V lost 3 bases to trimming and J lost 0 bases, with 17 bases between them. This CDR3 has 17 amino acids. Germline CDR1 is SGHTA and CDR2 is FQGTGA. The CDR3 protein is CASSFQGVGPHQETQYF. The CDR3 nucleotides read TGTGCCAGCAGCTTTCAAGGGGTGGGGCCCCACCAAGAGACCCAGTACTTC.

Only a few counts were recorded for this clonotype. J is TRBJ1-1 and V is TRBV30; no reliable D call. Trimming took 4 bases from V and 4 from J, leaving 10 bases between them. This CDR3 contains 12 residues. The V gene's germline CDR1 is GTSNPN and CDR2 SVGIG (reference sequence). Here the CDR3 DNA reads TGTGCCTGGACCCGATCCGGCACTGAAGCTTTCTTT. It yields the protein CAWTRSGTEAFF.

This clonotype was detected once. This may arise from a read error, as a much more abundant clone is one base away. The chain carries TRBV12-3 or TRBV12-4 and TRBJ2-1, with a weak D call TRBD2 (6 bases). Trimming left V 7 bases short and J 4 bases short, with 11 bases between. The CDR3 loop spans 13 amino acids. The CDR3 loop is CASTSSGYNEQFF. For the CDR3, the DNA is TGTGCCAGCACAAGTAGCGGATACAATGAGCAGTTCTTC.